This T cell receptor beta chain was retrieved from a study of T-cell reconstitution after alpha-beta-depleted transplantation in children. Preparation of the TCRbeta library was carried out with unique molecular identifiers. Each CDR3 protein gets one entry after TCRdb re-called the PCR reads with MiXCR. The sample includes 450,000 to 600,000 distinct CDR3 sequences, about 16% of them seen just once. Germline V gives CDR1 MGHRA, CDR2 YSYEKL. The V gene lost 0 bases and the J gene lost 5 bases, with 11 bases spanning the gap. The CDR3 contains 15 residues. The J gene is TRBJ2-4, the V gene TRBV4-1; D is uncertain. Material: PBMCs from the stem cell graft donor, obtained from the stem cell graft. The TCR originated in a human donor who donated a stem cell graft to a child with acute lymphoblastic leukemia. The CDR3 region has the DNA TGCGCCAGCAGCCAAGATAGGCAGTACCAAAACATTCAGTACTTC. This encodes CASSQDRQYQNIQYF.